This T cell receptor beta chain was sequenced for a study of blood T cell repertoires in COVID-19. Study overall: The United States, Italy and Spain supplied acute and convalescent COVID-19 samples.

Germline CDR1 is MGHRA and CDR2 is YSYEKL. This CDR3 has 16 amino acids. The V gene end was trimmed by 1 base and the J gene end by 4 bases; junction bases not matched to a gene: 7. Repertoires were generated with immunoSEQ multiplex PCR, while TCRdb's copy carries only in-frame clones and drops some. Of some 120,000 clones in the sample, around 80% are singletons; the top ten hold 12%. There are a few counts of this clone. The specimen sequenced was peripheral blood. The chain combines TRBV4-1 with TRBJ1-5; 7 bases are a match to TRBD1. The receptor's source is a woman between 55 and 75 years old with acute or convalescent COVID-19. The DNA for the CDR3 is TGCGCCAGCAGCCAAGTGGGCGCAGGGGGAAATCAGCCCCAGCATTTT. It yields the protein CASSQVGAGGNQPQHF.